This paragraph reports one TCR beta chain. Its antigen is unknown. This CDR3 is 16 amino acids long. Germline V gives CDR1 SGHNT, CDR2 YYREEE (reference sequence). V lost 0 bases and J lost 2, with 12 bases in between. This record comes from a study of metastatic and nonmetastatic thyroid tumors. Study-wide background: Repertoire data that came from the blood and tumor or nodule tissue of malignant and benign thyroid patients were compared.

Study-wide findings and caveats: In blood and tumor, TCR beta diversity was reportedly significantly higher in malignant thyroid tumors than in benign nodules.

Thyroid surgery was preceded by no treatment in any patient. The authors' processing: Between-group CDR3 differences, defined by clinicopathological status, yielded a distant-metastasis classifier for papillary thyroid cancer. TCRdb called clones again from the PCR reads with MiXCR. The V and J calls were determined by TCRdb, not by the authors. The sample has about 27,000 clones; roughly 15% are singletons. Sequencing was done on a sample of blood. The sequence was obtained from a male donor with papillary thyroid cancer or a benign thyroid nodule (not recorded which). Some clones in this sample may be carry-over from other donors' samples. V gene TRBV5-4 combines with J gene TRBJ2-1, with D perhaps TRBD1 (6 bases). The CDR3 nucleotides are TGTGCCAGCAGCTTGGAGGGGACACCACCCTACAATGAGCAGTTCTTC. This sequence encodes CASSLEGTPPYNEQFF.